The TCR beta chain under discussion was sequenced for a study of blood T cell repertoires in COVID-19. Profiled with immunoSEQ multiplex PCR; TCRdb holds only in-frame clones, not every one. Among about 220,000 clones listed, over 65% were seen once. Per germline, CDR1 LNHDA and CDR2 SQIVND (reference sequence). This CDR3 is built from 11 residues. V dropped 5 bases and J dropped 12 bases, with 11 bases sitting between them. The sequenced material came from PBMCs or T cells enriched from blood (not recorded which). This sequence originates from a woman in her fifties or sixties who had recovered from COVID-19. The rearrangement joins TRBV19 to TRBJ2-4; a weak D match, TRBD2 (5 bases). CDR3 residues: CASSVDSSQYF. The CDR3 nucleotides read TGTGCCAGTAGTGTGGACTCTAGTCAGTACTTC.